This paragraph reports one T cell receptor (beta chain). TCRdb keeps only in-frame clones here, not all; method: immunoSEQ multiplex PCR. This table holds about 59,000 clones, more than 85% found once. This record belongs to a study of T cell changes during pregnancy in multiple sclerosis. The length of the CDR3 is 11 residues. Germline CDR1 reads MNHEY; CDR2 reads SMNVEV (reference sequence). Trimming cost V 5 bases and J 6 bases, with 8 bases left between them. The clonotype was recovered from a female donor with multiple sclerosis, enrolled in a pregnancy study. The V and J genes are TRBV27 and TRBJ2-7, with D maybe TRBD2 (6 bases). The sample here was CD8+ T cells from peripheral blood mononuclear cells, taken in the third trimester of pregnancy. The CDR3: CASSTGVEQYF. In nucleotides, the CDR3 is TGTGCCAGCAGTACGGGAGTCGAGCAGTACTTC.